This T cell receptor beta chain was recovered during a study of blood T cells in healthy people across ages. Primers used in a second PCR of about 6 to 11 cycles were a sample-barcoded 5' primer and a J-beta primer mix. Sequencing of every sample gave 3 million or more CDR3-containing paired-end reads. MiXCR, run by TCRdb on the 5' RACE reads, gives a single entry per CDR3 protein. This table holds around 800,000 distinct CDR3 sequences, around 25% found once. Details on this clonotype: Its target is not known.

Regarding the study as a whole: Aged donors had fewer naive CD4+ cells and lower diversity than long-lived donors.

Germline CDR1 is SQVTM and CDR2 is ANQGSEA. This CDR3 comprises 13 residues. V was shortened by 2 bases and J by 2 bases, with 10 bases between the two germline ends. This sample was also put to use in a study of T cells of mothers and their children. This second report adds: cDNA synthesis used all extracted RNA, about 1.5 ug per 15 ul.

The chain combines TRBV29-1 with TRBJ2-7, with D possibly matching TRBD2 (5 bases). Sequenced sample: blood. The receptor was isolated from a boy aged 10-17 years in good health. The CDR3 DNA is TGCAGCGTTGAAAACGGGGTACCCTACGAGCAGTACTTC. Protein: CSVENGVPYEQYF.